This entry lists 22 T cell receptor beta chains sequenced from one sample in a study of T-cell reconstitution after alpha-beta-depleted transplantation in children. Researchers prepared the TCRbeta library using unique molecular identifiers, the study reports. In TCRdb, the PCR reads were re-called with MiXCR into one record per CDR3 protein. Of 70,000 to 95,000 distinct CDR3 sequences in the sample, 15% to 17% are singletons; the top ten hold around 19%. Sample: PBMCs, mostly from graft donor cells, taken 180 days after TCRalphabeta/CD19-depleted stem cell transplant. These receptors were taken from a male patient between 2 and 15 years old who had a stem cell transplant for acute lymphoblastic leukemia, so the T cells may come from the graft donor.

The chain joins TRBV3-1 to TRBJ1-2; D gene unclear. Germline loops: CDR1 LGHDT, CDR2 YNNKEL (reference sequence). V lost 0 bases to trimming and J lost 4 bases, with 6 bases between them. The CDR3 totals 13 residues. CDR3 amino acids: CASSQEGLYGYTF. Here the CDR3 DNA reads TGTGCCAGCAGCCAAGAAGGCCTCTATGGCTACACCTTC.

This clonotype was recorded a few times. The chain combines TRBV7-2 with TRBJ1-3; TRBD1 matches 7 bases. V was clipped by 1 base and J by 8 bases; unmatched bases: 11. CDR3 length: 16 residues. From germline, CDR1 is SGHTA and CDR2 FQGNSA. CDR3 sequence (DNA): TGTGCCAGCAGCTTAGTTCGCAGGGGGAATCGTGACACCATATATTTT. This codes for CASSLVRRGNRDTIYF. The full variable domain, with the rest looked up from reference TRBV7-2 and TRBJ1-3, is GAGVSQSPSNKVTEKGKDVELRCDPISGHTALYWYRQSLGQGLEFLIYFQGNSAPDKSGLPSDRFSAERTGGSVSTLTIQRTQQEDSAVYLCASSLVRRGNRDTIYFGEGSWLTVV.

This clonotype has a handful of counts. This chain uses TRBV5-1 with TRBJ1-1; D is undetermined. Per germline, CDR1 SGHRS and CDR2 YFSETQ. The CDR3 contains 14 residues. Trimming stripped 0 bases from V and 1 base from J, with 7 bases between. CDR3 DNA sequence: TGCGCCAGCAGCTTGGCGGTGCAGAACACTGAAGCTTTCTTT. Translation: CASSLAVQNTEAFF.

The chain carries TRBV5-5 and TRBJ2-7, with TRBD2 matching 7 bases. This CDR3 has 15 residues. The germline V gene encodes CDR1 SGHKS and CDR2 YYEKEE (reference sequence). V gave up 4 bases and J gave up 3 bases; unmatched junction bases: 10. The CDR3 loop is CASSRGRAGVYEQYF. CDR3 sequence (DNA): TGTGCCAGCAGCCGTGGTCGGGCGGGGGTCTACGAGCAGTACTTC. Combining the CDR3 with reference TRBV5-5 and TRBJ2-7 gives the whole variable domain DAGVTQSPTHLIKTRGQQVTLRCSPISGHKSVSWYQQVLGQGPQFIFQYYEKEERGRGNFPDRFSARQFPNYSSELNVNALLLGDSALYLCASSRGRAGVYEQYFGPGTRLTVT.

The chain carries TRBV5-1 and TRBJ1-2; no clear D gene. The CDR3 covers 15 residues. Germline CDR1 and CDR2: SGHRS and YFSETQ. V was cut by 0 bases and J by 2 bases, with 11 bases left in between. This chain's CDR3 is CASSLASGRNYGYTF. In DNA, the CDR3 is TGCGCCAGCAGCTTGGCCTCTGGCAGGAACTATGGCTACACCTTC.

The genes are TRBV7-6 and TRBJ2-5; D remains ambiguous. V was trimmed by 4 bases and J by 2 bases, leaving 2 bases between them. The CDR3 extends over 11 amino acids. Germline V gene sequence: CDR1 SGHVS, CDR2 FNYEAQ. The CDR3 region has the DNA TGTGCCAGCAGCTATCAAGAGACCCAGTACTTC. Residues: CASSYQETQYF.

The table lists this clonotype with a few counts. The chain has TRBV27 and TRBJ1-1; 7 nucleotides line up with TRBD1. Germline values: CDR1 MNHEY, CDR2 SMNVEV (reference sequence). The CDR3 sequence is 15 residues long. The junction had 9 bases not matched to a gene; V was cut back by 3 bases and J by 5 bases. Here the CDR3 DNA reads TGTGCCAGCAGTTTTTCGACAGGGAGGAAAACTGAAGCTTTCTTT. This translates into CASSFSTGRKTEAFF.

On this clonotype itself: One junction end disagrees with the germline gene, perhaps due to a read error. The CDR3 reads CASTQTPQGGNEQFF. The CDR3 DNA sequence: TGTGCCAGCACCCAAACTCCACAGGGGGGGAATGAGCAGTTCTTC. This chain joins TRBV3-1 and TRBJ2-1, with D possibly TRBD1 on 8 matching bases. This CDR3 comprises 15 residues. Germline V gene lookup returns CDR1 LGHDT and CDR2 YNNKEL (reference sequence).

On this clonotype: Germline and junction disagree at one end, which may indicate a read error. CDR3 residues: CSAPPLAGSFNEQFF. The CDR3 DNA follows: TGCAGTGCCCCGCCCCTAGCGGGGTCCTTCAATGAGCAGTTCTTC. V usage is TRBV20-1 and J usage is TRBJ2-1; 9 positions match TRBD2. Germline V gives CDR1 DFQATT, CDR2 SNEGSKA (reference sequence). The CDR3 length is 15 residues.

This clonotype was seen only a few times. CDR3 DNA sequence: TGTGCCAGCAGTTCCCTTACAGGGGCAAGTGACACTGAAGCTTTCTTT. It translates to CASSSLTGASDTEAFF. The chain carries TRBV12-3 or TRBV12-4 and TRBJ1-1; 7 nucleotides match TRBD1. Trimming cost V 4 bases and J 3 bases; bases outside gene matches: 11. The CDR3 is 16 amino acids.

The CDR3 nucleotides read TGTGCCAGCAGCCGCAGGGGACTAGCAGACGAGCAGTACTTC. Residues: CASSRRGLADEQYF. The chain combines TRBV7-2 with TRBJ2-7; 9 bases align to TRBD2. The V gene's germline CDR1 is SGHTA and CDR2 FQGNSA. There are 14 residues in the CDR3. V was pared by 5 bases and J by 5 bases, with 7 bases of the junction left unmatched.

V and J are TRBV20-1 and TRBJ2-2, with D tentatively TRBD2 (5 bases). The V and J ends lost 1 base and 1 base respectively, with 7 bases between them. CDR1 is DFQATT and CDR2 is SNEGSKA in the germline V gene (reference sequence). This CDR3 region has 14 residues. In nucleotides, the CDR3 is TGCAGTGCTAGAGCACGGGAGAACACCGGGGAGCTGTTTTTT. It encodes CSARARENTGELFF.

This clonotype was counted ten times or more. The chain recombines TRBV7-9 with TRBJ1-1; unclear D gene. Trimming pared 5 bases from V and 2 bases from J, leaving 9 bases between. The CDR3 consists of 13 residues. Germline CDR1 and CDR2: SEHNR and FQNEAQ (reference sequence). CDR3 DNA sequence: TGTGCCAGCAGCCCCACCCCAAACACTGAAGCTTTCTTT. Encoded protein: CASSPTPNTEAFF.

The rearrangement links TRBV10-3 to TRBJ2-7, with TRBD1 matching 10 bases. Looked up from germline, CDR1 is ENHRY and CDR2 is SYGVKD. With 9 bases clipped from V and 3 bases from J, the junction kept 2 bases outside the gene matches. The CDR3 runs 12 residues. CDR3 loop: CAIGQGVYEQYF. The CDR3 DNA is TGTGCCATAGGACAGGGGGTCTACGAGCAGTACTTC.

The chain employs TRBV20-1 and TRBJ2-7; 10 bases fit TRBD2. From germline, CDR1 is DFQATT and CDR2 SNEGSKA (reference sequence). The CDR3 sequence is 15 residues long. V was pared by 6 bases and J by 2 bases, with 10 bases of the junction left unmatched. As DNA, the CDR3 is TGCAGTGCATACTCCCCGGGGACTAGCGCCTACGAGCAGTACTTC. Residues: CSAYSPGTSAYEQYF.

This clonotype was observed a few times. J is TRBJ2-1 and V is TRBV10-3; D not certain. Germline V gene lookup returns CDR1 ENHRY and CDR2 SYGVKD. The V gene lost 3 bases and the J gene lost 10 bases, with 7 bases spanning the gap. This CDR3 spans 11 amino acids. In DNA form, the CDR3 reads TGTGCCATCAGTGACGTTGGGGAGCAGTTCTTC. Protein: CAISDVGEQFF.

V is TRBV5-1 and J is TRBJ1-6; D not certain. The CDR3 loop spans 16 amino acids. The V end was cut by 2 bases, the J end by 10 bases, with 19 bases between. Germline V gene lookup returns CDR1 SGHRS and CDR2 YFSETQ. Here the CDR3 reads CASSLGSSGILSPLHF. The CDR3 DNA reads as TGCGCCAGCAGCTTAGGTTCTTCCGGGATCCTCTCACCCCTCCACTTT.

About this clonotype: This is likely a read error, given that the CDR3 carries no conserved phenylalanine or tryptophan at its end. The chain uses TRBV11-2 and TRBJ2-7; D is perhaps TRBD1 (6 bases). This CDR3 has 16 residues. Germline loops: CDR1 SGHAT, CDR2 FQNNGV. The ends were cut back, 4 bases at V and 4 bases at J, with 20 bases in the middle. The CDR3 DNA sequence: TGTGCCAGCAGCTCGCACGGATCCGGGACACTTTACGAGCAGTACCTC. It codes for CASSSHGSGTLYEQYL.

Concerning this clonotype itself: A clone one base away is much larger, so this may be a read error. The chain joins TRBV11-2 to TRBJ2-1; 12 bases align to TRBD2. Germline CDR1 is SGHAT and CDR2 is FQNNGV. CDR3 size: 18 residues. As DNA, the CDR3 is TGTGCCATCAGCTTAGTTTTCCTAGCGGGAGGGGTTAGGAATGAGCAGTTCTTC. This sequence encodes CAISLVFLAGGVRNEQFF.

Concerning this clonotype itself: Its ends do not fully match the called genes, so a read error is possible. The V call is TRBV6-5, the J call TRBJ2-5; no reliable D call. CDR1 is MNHEY, CDR2 SVGAGI, per germline. CDR3 size: 18 residues. The DNA for the CDR3 is TGTGCCAGCTGTTACTCGTTACCCAGGTCAGAGGTCCAAGAGACCCAGTACTTC. Residues: CASCYSLPRSEVQETQYF.

This clonotype was counted only a few times. The chain is built from TRBV12-3 or TRBV12-4 and TRBJ1-5; D is ambiguous. This CDR3 spans 12 amino acids. Trimming took off 5 bases at V and 4 bases at J, with 6 bases between the two ends. The DNA for the CDR3 is TGTGCCAGCAGTCCCTTAAATCAGCCCCAGCATTTT. Its translation is CASSPLNQPQHF.

There are many counts of this clonotype. J is TRBJ2-2 and V is TRBV7-2, with unresolved D. Per germline, CDR1 SGHTA and CDR2 FQGNSA. V was pared by 4 bases and J by 4 bases, with 4 bases between. This CDR3 has 12 amino acids. The CDR3 nucleotides are TGTGCCAGCAGCTCCCGCACCGGGGAGCTGTTTTTT. Encoded protein: CASSSRTGELFF. Combining the CDR3 with reference TRBV7-2 and TRBJ2-2 gives the whole variable domain GAGVSQSPSNKVTEKGKDVELRCDPISGHTALYWYRQSLGQGLEFLIYFQGNSAPDKSGLPSDRFSAERTGGSVSTLTIQRTQQEDSAVYLCASSSRTGELFFGEGSRLTVL.